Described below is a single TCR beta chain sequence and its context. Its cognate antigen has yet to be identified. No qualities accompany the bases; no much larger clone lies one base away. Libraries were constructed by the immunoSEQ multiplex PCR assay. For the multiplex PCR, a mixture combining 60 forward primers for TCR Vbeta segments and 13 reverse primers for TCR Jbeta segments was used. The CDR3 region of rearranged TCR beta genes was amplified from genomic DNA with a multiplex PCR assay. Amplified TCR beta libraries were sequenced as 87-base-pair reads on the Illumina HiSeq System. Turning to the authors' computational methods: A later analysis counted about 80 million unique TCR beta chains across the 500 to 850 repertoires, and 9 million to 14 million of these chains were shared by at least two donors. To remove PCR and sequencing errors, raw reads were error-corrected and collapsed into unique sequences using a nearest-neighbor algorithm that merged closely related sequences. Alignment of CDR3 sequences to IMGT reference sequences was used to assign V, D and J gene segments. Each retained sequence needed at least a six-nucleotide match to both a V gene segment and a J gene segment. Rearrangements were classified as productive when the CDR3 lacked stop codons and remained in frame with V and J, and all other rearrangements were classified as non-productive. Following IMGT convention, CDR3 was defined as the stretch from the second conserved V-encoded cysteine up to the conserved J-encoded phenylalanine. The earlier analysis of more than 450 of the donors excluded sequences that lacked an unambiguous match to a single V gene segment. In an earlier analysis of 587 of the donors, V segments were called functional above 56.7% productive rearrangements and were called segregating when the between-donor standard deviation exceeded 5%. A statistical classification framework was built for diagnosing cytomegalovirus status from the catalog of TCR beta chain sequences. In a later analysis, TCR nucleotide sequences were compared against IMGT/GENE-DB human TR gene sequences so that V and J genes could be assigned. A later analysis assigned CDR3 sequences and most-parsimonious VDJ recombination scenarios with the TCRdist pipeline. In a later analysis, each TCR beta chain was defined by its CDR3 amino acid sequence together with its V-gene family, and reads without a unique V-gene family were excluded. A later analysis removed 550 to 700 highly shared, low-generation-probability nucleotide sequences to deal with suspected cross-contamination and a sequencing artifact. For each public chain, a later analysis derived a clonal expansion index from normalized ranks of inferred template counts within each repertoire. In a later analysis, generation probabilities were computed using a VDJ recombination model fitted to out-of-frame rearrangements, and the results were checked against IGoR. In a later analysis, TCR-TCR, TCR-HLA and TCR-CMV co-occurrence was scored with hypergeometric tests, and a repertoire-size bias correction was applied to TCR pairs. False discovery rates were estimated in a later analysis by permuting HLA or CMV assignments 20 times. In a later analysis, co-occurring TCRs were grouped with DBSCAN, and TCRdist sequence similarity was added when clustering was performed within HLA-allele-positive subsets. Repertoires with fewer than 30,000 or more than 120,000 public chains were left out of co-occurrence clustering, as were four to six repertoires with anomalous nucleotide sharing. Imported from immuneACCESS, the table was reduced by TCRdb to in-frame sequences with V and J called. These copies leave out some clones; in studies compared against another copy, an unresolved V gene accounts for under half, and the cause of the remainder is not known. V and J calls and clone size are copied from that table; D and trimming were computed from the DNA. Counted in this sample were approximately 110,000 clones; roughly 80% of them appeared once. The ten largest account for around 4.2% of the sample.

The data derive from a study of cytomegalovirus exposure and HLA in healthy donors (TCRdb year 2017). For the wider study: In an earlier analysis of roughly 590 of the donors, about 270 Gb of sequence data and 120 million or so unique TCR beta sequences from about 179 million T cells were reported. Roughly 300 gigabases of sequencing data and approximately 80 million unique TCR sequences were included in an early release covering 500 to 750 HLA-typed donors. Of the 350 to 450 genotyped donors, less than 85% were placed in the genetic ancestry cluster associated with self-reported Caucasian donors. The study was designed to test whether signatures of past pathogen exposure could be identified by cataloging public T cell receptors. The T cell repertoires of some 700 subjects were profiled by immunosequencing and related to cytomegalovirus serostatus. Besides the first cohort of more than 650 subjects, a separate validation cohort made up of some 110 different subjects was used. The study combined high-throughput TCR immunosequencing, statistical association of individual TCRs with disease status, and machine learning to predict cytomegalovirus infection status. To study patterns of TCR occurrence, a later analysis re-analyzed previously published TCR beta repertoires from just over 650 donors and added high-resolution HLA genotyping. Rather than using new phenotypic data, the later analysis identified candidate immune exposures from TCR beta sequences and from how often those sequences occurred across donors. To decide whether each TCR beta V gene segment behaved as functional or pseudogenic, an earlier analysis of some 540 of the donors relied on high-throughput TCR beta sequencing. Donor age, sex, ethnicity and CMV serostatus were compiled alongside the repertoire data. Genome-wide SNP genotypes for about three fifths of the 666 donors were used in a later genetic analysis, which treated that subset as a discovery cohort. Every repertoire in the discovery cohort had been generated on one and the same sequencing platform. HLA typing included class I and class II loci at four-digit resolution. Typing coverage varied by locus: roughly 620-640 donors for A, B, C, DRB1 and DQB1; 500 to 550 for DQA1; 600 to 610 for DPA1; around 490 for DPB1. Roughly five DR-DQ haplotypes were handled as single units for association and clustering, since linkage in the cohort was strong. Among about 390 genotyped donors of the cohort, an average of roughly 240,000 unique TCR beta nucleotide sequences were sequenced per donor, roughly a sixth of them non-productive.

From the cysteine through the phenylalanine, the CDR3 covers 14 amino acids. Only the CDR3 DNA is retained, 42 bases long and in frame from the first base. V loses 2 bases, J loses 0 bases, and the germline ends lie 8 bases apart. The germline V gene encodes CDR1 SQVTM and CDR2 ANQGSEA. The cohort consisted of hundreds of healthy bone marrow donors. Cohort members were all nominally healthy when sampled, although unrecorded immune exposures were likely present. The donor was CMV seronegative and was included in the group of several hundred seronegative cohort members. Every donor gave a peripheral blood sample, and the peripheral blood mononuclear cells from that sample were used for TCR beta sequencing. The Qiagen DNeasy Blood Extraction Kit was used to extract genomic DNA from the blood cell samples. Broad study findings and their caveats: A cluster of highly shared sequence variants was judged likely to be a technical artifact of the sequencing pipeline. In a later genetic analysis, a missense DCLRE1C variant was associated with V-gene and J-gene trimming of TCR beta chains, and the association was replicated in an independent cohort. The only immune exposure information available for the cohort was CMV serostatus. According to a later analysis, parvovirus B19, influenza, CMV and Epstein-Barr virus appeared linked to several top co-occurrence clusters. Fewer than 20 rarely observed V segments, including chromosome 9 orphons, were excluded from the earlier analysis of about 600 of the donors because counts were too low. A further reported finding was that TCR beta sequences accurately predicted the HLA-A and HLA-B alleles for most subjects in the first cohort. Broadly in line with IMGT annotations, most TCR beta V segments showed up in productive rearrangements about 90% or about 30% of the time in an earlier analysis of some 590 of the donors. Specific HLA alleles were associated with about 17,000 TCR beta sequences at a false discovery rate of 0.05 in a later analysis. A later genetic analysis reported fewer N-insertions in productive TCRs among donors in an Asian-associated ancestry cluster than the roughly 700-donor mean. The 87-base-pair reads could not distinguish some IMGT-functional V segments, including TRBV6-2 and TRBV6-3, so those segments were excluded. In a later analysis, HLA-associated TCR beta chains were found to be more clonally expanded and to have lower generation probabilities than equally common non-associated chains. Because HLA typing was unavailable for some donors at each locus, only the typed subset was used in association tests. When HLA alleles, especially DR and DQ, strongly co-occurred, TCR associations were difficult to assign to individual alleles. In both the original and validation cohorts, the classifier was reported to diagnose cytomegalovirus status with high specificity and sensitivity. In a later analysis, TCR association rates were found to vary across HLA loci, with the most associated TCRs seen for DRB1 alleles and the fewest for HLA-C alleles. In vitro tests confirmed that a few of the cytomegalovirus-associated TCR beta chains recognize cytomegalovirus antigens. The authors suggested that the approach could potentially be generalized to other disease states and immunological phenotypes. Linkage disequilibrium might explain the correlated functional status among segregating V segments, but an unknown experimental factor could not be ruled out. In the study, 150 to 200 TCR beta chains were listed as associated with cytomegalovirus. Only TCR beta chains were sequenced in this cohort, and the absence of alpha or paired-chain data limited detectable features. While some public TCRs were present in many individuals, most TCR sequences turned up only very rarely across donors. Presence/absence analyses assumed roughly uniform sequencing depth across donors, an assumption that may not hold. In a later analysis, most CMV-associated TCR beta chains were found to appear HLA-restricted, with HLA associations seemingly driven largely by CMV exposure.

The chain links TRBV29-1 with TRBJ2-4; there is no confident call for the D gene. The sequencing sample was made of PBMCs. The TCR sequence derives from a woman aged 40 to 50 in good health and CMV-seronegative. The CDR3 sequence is CSVETDLAKNIQYF. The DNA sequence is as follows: TGCAGCGTTGAAACAGATCTAGCCAAAAACATTCAGTACTTC.